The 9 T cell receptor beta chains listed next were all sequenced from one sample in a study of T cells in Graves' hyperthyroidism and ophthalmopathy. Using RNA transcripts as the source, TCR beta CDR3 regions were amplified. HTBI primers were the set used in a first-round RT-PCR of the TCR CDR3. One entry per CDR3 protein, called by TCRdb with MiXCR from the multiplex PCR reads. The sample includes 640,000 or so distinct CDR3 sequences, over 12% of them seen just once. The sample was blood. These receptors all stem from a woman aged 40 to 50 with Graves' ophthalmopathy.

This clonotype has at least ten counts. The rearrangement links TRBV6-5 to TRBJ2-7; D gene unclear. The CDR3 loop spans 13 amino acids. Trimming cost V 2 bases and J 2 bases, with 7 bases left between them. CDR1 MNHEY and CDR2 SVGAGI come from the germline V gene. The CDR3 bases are TGTGCCAGCAGTTACGGGCTTCCCTACGAGCAGTACTTC. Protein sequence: CASSYGLPYEQYF.

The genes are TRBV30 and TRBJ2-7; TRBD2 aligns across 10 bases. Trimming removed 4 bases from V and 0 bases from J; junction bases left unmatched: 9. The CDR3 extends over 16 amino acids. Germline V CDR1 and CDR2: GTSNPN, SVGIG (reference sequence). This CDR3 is CAWTLAGGLRSYEQYF. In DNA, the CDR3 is TGTGCCTGGACATTAGCGGGAGGCCTCCGCTCCTACGAGCAGTACTTC.

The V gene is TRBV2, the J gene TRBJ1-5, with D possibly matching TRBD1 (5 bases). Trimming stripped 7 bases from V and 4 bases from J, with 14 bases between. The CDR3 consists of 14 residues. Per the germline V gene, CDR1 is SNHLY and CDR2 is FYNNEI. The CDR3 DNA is TGTGCCAGCAACCTAAACAGGATAAATCAGCCCCAGCATTTT. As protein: CASNLNRINQPQHF.

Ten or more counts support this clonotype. CDR3 in amino acids: CAISESGGSGRGNEQYF. DNA for the CDR3: TGTGCCATCAGTGAGTCGGGGGGGAGCGGGAGAGGGAACGAGCAGTACTTC. The rearrangement joins TRBV10-3 to TRBJ2-7, with 8 bases fitting TRBD2. Germline CDR1 reads ENHRY; CDR2 reads SYGVKD. The CDR3 runs 17 residues. The V and J ends lost 0 bases and 5 bases, in that order; junction bases with no gene match: 12.

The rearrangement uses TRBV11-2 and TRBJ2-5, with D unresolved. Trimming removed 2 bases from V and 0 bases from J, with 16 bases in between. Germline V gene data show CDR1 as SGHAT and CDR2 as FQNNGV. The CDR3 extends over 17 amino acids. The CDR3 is CASSLIGGRRYQETQYF. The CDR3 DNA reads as TGTGCCAGCAGCTTAATCGGCGGCAGGCGGTACCAAGAGACCCAGTACTTC.

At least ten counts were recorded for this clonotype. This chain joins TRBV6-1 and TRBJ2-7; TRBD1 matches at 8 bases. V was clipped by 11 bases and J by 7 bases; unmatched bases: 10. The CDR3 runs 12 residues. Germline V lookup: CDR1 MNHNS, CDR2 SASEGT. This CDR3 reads CAVGAGGGEQYF. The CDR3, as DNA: TGTGCCGTCGGGGCAGGGGGCGGGGAGCAGTACTTC.

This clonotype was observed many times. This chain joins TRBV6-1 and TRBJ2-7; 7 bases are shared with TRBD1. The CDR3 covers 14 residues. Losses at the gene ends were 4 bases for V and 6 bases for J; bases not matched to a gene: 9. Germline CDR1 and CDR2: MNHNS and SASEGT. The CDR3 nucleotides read TGTGCCAGCAGTGTGACAGGGAACTTCGGCGAGCAGTACTTC. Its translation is CASSVTGNFGEQYF.

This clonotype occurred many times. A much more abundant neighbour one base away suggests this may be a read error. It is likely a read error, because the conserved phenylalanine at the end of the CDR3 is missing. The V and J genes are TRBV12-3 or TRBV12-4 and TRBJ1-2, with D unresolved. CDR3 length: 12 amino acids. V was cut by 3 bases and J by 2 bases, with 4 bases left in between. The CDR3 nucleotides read TGTGCCAGCAGTTTGCAGAACTATGGCTACACCTCC. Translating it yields CASSLQNYGYTS.

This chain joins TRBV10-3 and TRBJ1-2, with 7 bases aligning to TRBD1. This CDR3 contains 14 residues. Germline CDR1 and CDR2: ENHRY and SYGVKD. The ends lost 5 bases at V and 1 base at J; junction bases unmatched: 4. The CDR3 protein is CAISPGQNNYGYTF. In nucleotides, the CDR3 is TGTGCCATCAGTCCGGGACAGAATAACTATGGCTACACCTTC.